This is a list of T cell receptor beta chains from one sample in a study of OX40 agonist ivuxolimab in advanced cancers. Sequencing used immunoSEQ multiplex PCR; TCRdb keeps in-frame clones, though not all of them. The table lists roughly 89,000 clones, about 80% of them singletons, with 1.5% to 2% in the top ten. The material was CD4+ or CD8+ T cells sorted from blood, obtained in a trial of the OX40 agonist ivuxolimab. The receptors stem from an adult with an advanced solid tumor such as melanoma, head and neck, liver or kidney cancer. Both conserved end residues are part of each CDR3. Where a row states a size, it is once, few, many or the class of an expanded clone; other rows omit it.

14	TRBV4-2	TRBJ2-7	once	CASSPGTGKYEQYF
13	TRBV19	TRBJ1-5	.	CASSLGGRQPQHF
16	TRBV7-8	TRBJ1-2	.	CASSPTGTFLSYGYTF
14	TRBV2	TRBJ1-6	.	CASSKGIPGSPLHF
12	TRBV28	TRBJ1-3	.	CASTGTRVAIYF
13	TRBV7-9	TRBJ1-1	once	CASSLGGDRAQFF
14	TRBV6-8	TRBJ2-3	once	CASRWGGSTDTQYF
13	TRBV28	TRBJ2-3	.	CASEGTSTDTQYF
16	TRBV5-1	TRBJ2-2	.	CASSLDGAGSTGELFF
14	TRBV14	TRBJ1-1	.	CASSPWEGKAEAFF
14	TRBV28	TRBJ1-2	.	CASSLLQDRRGYTF
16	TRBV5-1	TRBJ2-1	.	CASRPPTGLDYNEQFF
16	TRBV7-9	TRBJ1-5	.	CASSLEGQGTDQPQHF
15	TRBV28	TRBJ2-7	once	CASSWTITGVYEQYF
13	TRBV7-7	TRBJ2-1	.	CASSLSQNNEQFF
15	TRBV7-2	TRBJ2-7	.	CASSLWAGGTYEQYF
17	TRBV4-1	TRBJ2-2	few	CASSQDFGRTRTGELFF